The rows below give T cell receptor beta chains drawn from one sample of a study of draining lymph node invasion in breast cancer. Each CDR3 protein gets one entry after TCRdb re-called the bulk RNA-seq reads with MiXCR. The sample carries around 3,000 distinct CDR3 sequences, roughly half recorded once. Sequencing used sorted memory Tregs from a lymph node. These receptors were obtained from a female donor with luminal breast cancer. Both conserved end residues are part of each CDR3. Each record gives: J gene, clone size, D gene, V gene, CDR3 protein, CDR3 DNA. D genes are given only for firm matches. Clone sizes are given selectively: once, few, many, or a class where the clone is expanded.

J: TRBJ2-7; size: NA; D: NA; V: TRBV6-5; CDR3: CASSSSSGAYEQYF; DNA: TGTGCCAGCAGTTCCTCCTCAGGGGCCTACGAGCAGTACTTC
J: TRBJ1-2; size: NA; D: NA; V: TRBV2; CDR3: CAPPPGNGYTF; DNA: TGTGCCCCACCCCCGGGGAATGGCTACACCTTC
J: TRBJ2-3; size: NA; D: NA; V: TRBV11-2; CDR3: CASREDLLTDTQYF; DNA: TGTGCCAGCAGGGAAGACTTGCTCACAGATACGCAGTATTTT
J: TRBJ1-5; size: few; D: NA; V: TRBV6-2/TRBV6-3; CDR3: CASSPQGTSQHF; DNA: TGTGCCAGCAGCCCACAGGGCACGTCCCAGCATTTT
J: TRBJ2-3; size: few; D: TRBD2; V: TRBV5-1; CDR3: CASSLASGGASDTQYF; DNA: TGCGCCAGCAGCTTGGCCAGCGGGGGGGCCTCAGATACGCAGTATTTT
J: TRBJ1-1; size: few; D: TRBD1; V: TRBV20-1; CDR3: CSARARGRVTEAFF; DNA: TGCAGTGCTAGAGCCAGGGGGAGGGTCACTGAAGCTTTCTTT
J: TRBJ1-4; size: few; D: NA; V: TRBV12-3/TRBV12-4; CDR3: CASGPLPNEKLFF; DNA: TGTGCCAGCGGCCCGCTTCCTAATGAAAAACTGTTTTTT
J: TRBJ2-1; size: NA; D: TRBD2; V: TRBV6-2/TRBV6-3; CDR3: CASSYSRTSGGTYNEQFF; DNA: TGTGCCAGCAGTTACTCACGGACTAGCGGCGGTACCTACAATGAGCAGTTCTTC
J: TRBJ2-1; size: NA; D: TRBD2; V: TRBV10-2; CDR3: CASTGLAGENEQFF; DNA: TGCGCCAGCACTGGACTAGCGGGAGAAAATGAGCAGTTCTTC
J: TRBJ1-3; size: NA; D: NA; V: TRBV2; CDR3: CASSQGLAGNTIYF; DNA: TGTGCCAGCAGCCAGGGTCTTGCTGGAAACACCATATATTTT
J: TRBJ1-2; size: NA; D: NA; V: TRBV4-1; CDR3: CASSQPIAKANYGYTF; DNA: TGCGCCAGCAGCCAACCGATCGCAAAAGCTAACTATGGCTACACCTTC
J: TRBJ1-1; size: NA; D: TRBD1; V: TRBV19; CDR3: CASSIGQGTSRGTEAFF; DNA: TGTGCCAGTAGTATAGGACAGGGGACATCTCGGGGCACTGAAGCTTTCTTT
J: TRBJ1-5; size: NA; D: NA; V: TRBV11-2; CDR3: CASSLGAGNNQPQHF; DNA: TGTGCCAGCAGCTTAGGGGCGGGGAACAATCAGCCCCAGCATTTT
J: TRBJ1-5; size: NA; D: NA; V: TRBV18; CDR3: CASSPDQVWPQHF; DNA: TGTGCCAGCTCACCGGATCAGGTGTGGCCCCAGCATTTT
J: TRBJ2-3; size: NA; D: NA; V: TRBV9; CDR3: CASSVLGRASTDTQYF; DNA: TGTGCCAGCAGCGTCTTAGGGCGGGCTAGCACAGATACGCAGTATTTT
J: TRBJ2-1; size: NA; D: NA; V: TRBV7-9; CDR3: CASSAPPGAGVIYNEQFF; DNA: TGTGCCAGCAGCGCGCCGCCGGGGGCGGGAGTAATCTACAATGAGCAGTTCTTC
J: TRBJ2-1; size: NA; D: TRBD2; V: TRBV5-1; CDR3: CASSSTGGAYNEQFF; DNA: TGCGCCAGCAGCTCGACGGGGGGGGCCTACAATGAGCAGTTCTTC
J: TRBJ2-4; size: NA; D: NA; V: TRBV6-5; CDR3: CASSRGAKNIQYF; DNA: TGTGCCAGCAGCCGGGGGGCCAAAAACATTCAGTACTTC
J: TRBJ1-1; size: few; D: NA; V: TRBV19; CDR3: CATSPLGNTEAFF; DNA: TGTGCCACTTCGCCGTTGGGGAACACTGAAGCTTTCTTT
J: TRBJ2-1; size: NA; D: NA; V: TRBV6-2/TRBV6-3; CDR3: CASSYRRNYNEQFF; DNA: TGTGCCAGCAGTTACCGGCGAAATTACAATGAGCAGTTCTTC
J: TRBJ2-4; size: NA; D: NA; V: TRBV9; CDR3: CASSPGTATRGVQYF; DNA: TGTGCCAGCAGCCCAGGGACAGCCACGAGGGGGGTTCAGTACTTC
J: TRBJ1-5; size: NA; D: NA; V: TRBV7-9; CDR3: CASSRGGGRQPQHF; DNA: TGTGCCAGCAGCCGTGGGGGGGGACGACAGCCCCAGCATTTT
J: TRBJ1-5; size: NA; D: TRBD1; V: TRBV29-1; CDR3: CSPHSTRWRGRLRQPQHF; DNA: TGCAGCCCACACTCTACCCGATGGAGGGGGCGCTTGCGTCAGCCCCAGCATTTT
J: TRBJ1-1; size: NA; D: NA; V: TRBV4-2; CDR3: CASSQVGTAGTEAFF; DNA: TGTGCCAGCAGCCAAGTTGGCACTGCGGGCACTGAAGCTTTCTTT
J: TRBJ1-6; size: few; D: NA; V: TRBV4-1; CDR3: CASSQDNGWSSPLHF; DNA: TGCGCCAGCAGCCAAGATAATGGTTGGTCTTCACCCCTCCACTTT
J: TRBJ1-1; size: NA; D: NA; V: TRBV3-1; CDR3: CASSSTGTEAFF; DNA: TGTGCCAGCAGCTCTACAGGAACTGAAGCTTTCTTT
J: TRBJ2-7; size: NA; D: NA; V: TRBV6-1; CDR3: CASSIRDTVYEQYF; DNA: TGTGCCAGCAGTATACGGGACACAGTCTACGAGCAGTACTTC
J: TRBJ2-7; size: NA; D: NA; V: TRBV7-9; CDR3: CASTPGTGLSYEQYF; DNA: TGTGCCAGCACGCCCGGCACAGGGCTTTCCTACGAGCAGTACTTC
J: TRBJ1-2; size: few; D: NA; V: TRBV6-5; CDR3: CASGLFGPKVSGYGYTF; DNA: TGTGCCAGCGGGCTTTTCGGGCCCAAAGTGTCCGGCTATGGCTACACCTTC
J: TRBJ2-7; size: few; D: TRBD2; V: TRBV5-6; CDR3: CASSSQTSGTYTYEQYF; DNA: TGTGCCAGCAGCTCCCAGACTAGCGGAACATACACCTACGAGCAGTACTTC
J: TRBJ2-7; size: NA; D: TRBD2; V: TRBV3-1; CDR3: CASSHTSGRYEQYF; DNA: TGTGCCAGCAGCCACACTAGCGGGAGGTACGAGCAGTACTTC
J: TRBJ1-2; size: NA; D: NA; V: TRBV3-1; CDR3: CASSQAPTNYGYTF; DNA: TGTGCCAGCAGCCAAGCCCCGACAAACTATGGCTACACCTTC
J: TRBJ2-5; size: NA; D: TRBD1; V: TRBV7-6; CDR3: CASSLDRGKETQYF; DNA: TGTGCTAGCAGCTTAGACAGGGGGAAAGAGACCCAGTACTTC
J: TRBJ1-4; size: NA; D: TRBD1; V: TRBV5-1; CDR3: CASSERDRKGKLFF; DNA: TGCGCCAGCAGCGAGAGGGACAGGAAGGGAAAACTGTTTTTT
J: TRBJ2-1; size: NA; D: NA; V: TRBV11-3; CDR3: CASSLDGRGNEQFF; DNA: TGTGCCAGCAGCTTGGACGGGCGGGGCAATGAGCAGTTCTTC
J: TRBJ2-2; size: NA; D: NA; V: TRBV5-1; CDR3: CASSPPRVAGELFF; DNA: TGCGCCAGCAGCCCGCCCAGAGTTGCCGGGGAGCTGTTTTTT
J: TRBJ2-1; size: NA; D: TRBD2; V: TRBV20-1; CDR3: CSSKRGGGNEQFF; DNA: TGCAGTTCAAAGCGGGGCGGAGGGAATGAGCAGTTCTTC
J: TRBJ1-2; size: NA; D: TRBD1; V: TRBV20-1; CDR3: CSAPGQGAPNYGYTF; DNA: TGCAGTGCCCCTGGACAGGGAGCCCCTAACTATGGCTACACCTTC
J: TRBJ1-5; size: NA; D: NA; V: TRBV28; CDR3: CASSLGPLYQPQHF; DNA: TGTGCCAGCAGCCTGGGACCGTTATATCAGCCCCAGCATTTT
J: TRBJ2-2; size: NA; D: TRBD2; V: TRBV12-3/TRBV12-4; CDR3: CASASGNGELFF; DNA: TGTGCCAGCGCTAGCGGGAACGGGGAGCTGTTTTTT
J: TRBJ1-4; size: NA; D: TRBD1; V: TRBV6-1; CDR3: CASRPEGAGKLFF; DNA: TGTGCCAGCAGGCCCGAGGGGGCAGGGAAACTGTTTTTT
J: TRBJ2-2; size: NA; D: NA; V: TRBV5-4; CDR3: CATDQLWGRRLFF; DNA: TGTGCCACCGACCAGCTCTGGGGACGGAGGCTGTTTTTT
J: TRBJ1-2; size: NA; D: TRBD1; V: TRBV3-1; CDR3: CASSPAGTGYGYTF; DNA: TGTGCCAGCAGCCCGGCCGGGACAGGATATGGCTACACCTTC
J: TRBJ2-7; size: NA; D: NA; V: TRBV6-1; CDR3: CASSALSYEQYF; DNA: TGTGCCAGCAGTGCCCTGTCCTACGAGCAGTACTTC
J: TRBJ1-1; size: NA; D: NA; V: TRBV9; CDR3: CASSLGSGTEAFF; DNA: TGTGCCAGCAGCCTCGGGTCGGGCACTGAAGCTTTCTTT
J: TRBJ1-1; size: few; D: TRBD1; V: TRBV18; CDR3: CASSPGTGALTEAFF; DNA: TGTGCCAGCTCACCCGGGACAGGGGCCCTGACTGAAGCTTTCTTT
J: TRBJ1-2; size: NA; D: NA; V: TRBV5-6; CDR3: CASSLIGALPTDYGYTF; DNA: TGTGCCAGCAGCTTGATCGGGGCCCTGCCAACGGACTATGGCTACACCTTC
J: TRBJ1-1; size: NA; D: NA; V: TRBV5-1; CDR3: CASSPFRGTEAFF; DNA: TGCGCCAGCAGCCCGTTCAGGGGCACTGAAGCTTTCTTT
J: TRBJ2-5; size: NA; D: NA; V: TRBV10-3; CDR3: CAISGLGGPPQETQYF; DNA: TGTGCCATCAGTGGTCTCGGGGGGCCCCCCCAAGAGACCCAGTACTTC
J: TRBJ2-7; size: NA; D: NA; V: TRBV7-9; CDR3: CASSSPDRPSYEQYF; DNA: TGTGCCAGCAGCTCTCCGGACAGACCCTCCTACGAGCAGTACTTC
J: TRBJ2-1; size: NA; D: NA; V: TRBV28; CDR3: CASSFFDRTYNEQFF; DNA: TGTGCCAGCAGTTTCTTCGACAGAACCTACAATGAGCAGTTCTTC
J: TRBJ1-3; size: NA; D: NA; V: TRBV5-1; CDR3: CASRGGTLRTSGNTIYF; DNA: TGCGCCAGCAGGGGTGGAACACTAAGAACCTCTGGAAACACCATATATTTT
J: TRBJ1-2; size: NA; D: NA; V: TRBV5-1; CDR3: CASSTQDRYGYTF; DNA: TGCGCCAGCAGCACCCAGGATCGCTATGGCTACACCTTC
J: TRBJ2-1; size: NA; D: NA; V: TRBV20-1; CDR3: CSASGPQGNEQFF; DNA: TGCAGTGCTAGCGGCCCCCAAGGGAATGAGCAGTTCTTC
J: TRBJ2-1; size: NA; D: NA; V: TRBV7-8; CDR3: CASSPLGAGREQFF; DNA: TGTGCCAGCAGCCCCCTGGGGGCGGGGCGTGAGCAGTTCTTC
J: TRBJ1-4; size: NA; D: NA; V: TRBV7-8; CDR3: CASSLVAVEGEKLFF; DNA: TGTGCCAGCAGCTTAGTGGCAGTCGAGGGGGAAAAACTGTTTTTT
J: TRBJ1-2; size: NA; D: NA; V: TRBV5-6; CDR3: CASSSTVNYGYTF; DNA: TGTGCCAGCAGCTCGACGGTGAACTATGGCTACACCTTC
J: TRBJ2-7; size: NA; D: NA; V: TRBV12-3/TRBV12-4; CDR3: CASSLPPPYEQYF; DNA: TGTGCCAGCAGTTTACCCCCCCCCTACGAGCAGTACTTC